A single TCR beta chain is shown here with its context. This sample is drawn from a study of blood T cell repertoires in COVID-19. Germline assignment: CDR1 SGDLS and CDR2 YYNGEE. This CDR3 has 15 residues. V was pared by 0 bases and J by 3 bases, with 13 bases between. Methods used by the authors: Using reference gene primer amplification, nucleated cell counts were estimated. Assay used: immunoSEQ multiplex PCR; TCRdb lists only in-frame clones, some missing. V, J and clone size derive from that table, while D and trimming were established from the DNA sequence. The data contain around 100,000 clones, 80% to 90% of them singletons.

What was sequenced was peripheral blood. The TCR comes from a human donor in a cohort sampled during active COVID-19. The chain combines TRBV9 with TRBJ2-7; no clear D. CDR3 sequence (DNA): TGTGCCAGCAGCGTAGACGTTAGCAGCTTCTACGAGCAGTACTTC. Translated: CASSVDVSSFYEQYF.